The 10 T cell receptor beta chains below were found in one sample sequenced in a study of cytomegalovirus exposure and HLA in healthy donors. Amplification used 60 Vbeta primers and 13 Jbeta primers. The protocol was immunoSEQ multiplex PCR, while the TCRdb copy is restricted to in-frame clones and leaves out a portion. Of approximately 150,000 clones listed, around 85% were seen once; the top ten hold roughly 2%. Sequences were obtained from PBMCs. The receptors stem from a human donor in good health.

This clone was observed once. The J gene is TRBJ2-3, the V gene TRBV5-1, with 7 positions matching TRBD1. J was trimmed by 3 bases and V by 4 bases; bases with no gene match: 5. The length of the CDR3 is 14 residues. CDR1 SGHRS and CDR2 YFSETQ come from the germline V gene. The DNA for the CDR3 is TGCGCCAGCAGCATGGGACAGAAAACAGATACGCAGTATTTT. It translates to CASSMGQKTDTQYF.

This clone has only a few counts. This rearrangement joins TRBV19 to TRBJ1-2; 10 bases fit TRBD1. Germline assignment: CDR1 LNHDA and CDR2 SQIVND (reference sequence). This CDR3 spans 14 amino acids. V lost 5 bases and J lost 4; bases outside the gene matches: 4. The CDR3 loop reads CASSFGQGVYGYTF. CDR3 nucleotides: TGTGCCAGTAGTTTTGGACAGGGGGTCTATGGCTACACCTTC.

This clone was recorded once. The chain recombines TRBV5-1 with TRBJ2-5; 7 nucleotides align to TRBD2. The germline gives CDR1 SGHRS, CDR2 YFSETQ. This CDR3 spans 15 amino acids. Trimming cost V 4 bases and J 2 bases; bases outside gene matches: 8. CDR3 coding DNA: TGCGCCAGCAGCGACGGGGGGACTACACAAGAGACCCAGTACTTC. Translation: CASSDGGTTQETQYF.

This clone appeared a few times. The genes are TRBV19 and TRBJ1-1, with TRBD1 matching over 7 bases. CDR1 LNHDA and CDR2 SQIVND come from the germline V gene (reference sequence). Trimming at V came to 10 bases and at J to 1 base, leaving 12 bases not matched to a gene. CDR3 length equals 15 residues. Here the CDR3 DNA reads TGTGCCACCAAGGAAATGGCAGGGGGGAACACTGAAGCTTTCTTT. Its protein product is CATKEMAGGNTEAFF. The full variable domain, in which reference TRBV19 and TRBJ1-1 provide the parts outside the CDR3, is DGGITQSPKYLFRKEGQNVTLSCEQNLNHDAMYWYRQDPGQGLRLIYYSQIVNDFQKGDIAEGYSVSREKKESFPLTVTSAQKNPTAFYLCATKEMAGGNTEAFFGQGTRLTVV.

The J gene is TRBJ2-2, the V gene TRBV5-1; 7 positions match TRBD1. The germline V gene encodes CDR1 SGHRS and CDR2 YFSETQ. V lost 0 bases, J lost 5 bases, and 4 bases stayed unmatched. This CDR3 has 15 amino acids. This CDR3 reads CASSLETGRTGELFF. Written as DNA, the CDR3 is TGCGCCAGCAGCTTGGAGACAGGGCGAACCGGGGAGCTGTTTTTT.

The chain recombines TRBV5-1 with TRBJ1-5, with D possibly TRBD1 on 5 matching bases. V lost 2 bases, J lost 5 bases, and 8 bases lay in between. From germline, CDR1 is SGHRS and CDR2 YFSETQ. The CDR3 length is 13 residues. Here the CDR3 DNA reads TGCGCCAGCAGCTTCGACAGAGATCAGCCCCAGCATTTT. It translates to CASSFDRDQPQHF.

This sequence joins TRBV4-1 and TRBJ1-2, with D unclear. The CDR3 runs 17 residues. The V gene lost 1 base and the J gene lost 7 bases, with 22 bases spanning the gap. Germline CDR1 MGHRA, CDR2 YSYEKL. CDR3 in amino acids: CASSQGVWAGMHGGYTF. CDR3 sequence (DNA): TGCGCCAGCAGCCAAGGAGTGTGGGCAGGAATGCACGGTGGCTACACCTTC.

This clone appeared once. The chain recombines TRBV10-3 with TRBJ2-3, with D maybe TRBD2 (6 bases). Looked up from germline, CDR1 is ENHRY and CDR2 is SYGVKD. The CDR3 loop spans 16 amino acids. With 2 bases removed from V and 4 bases from J, the gap between germline ends came to 16 bases. The CDR3 region is CAISEEGLRVPDTQYF. CDR3 coding DNA: TGTGCCATCAGTGAGGAGGGACTCAGGGTCCCAGATACGCAGTATTTT.

This clone was observed a single time. V gene TRBV27 combines with J gene TRBJ2-2, with TRBD1 matching 9 bases. V shed 6 bases and J 2 bases; nucleotides not matched to a gene: 7. The CDR3 is made up of 16 amino acids. Germline V gene lookup returns CDR1 MNHEY and CDR2 SMNVEV (reference sequence). CDR3 loop: CASSPGQGHNTGELFF. Written as DNA, the CDR3 is TGTGCCAGCAGCCCCGGACAGGGGCACAACACCGGGGAGCTGTTTTTT.

V usage is TRBV15 and J usage is TRBJ1-5, with D perhaps matching TRBD1 (6 bases). This CDR3 contains 16 residues. Trimming shortened V by 1 base and J by 4 bases, and 14 bases separated the two germline ends. The V gene's germline CDR1 is LNHNV and CDR2 YYDKDF (reference sequence). The CDR3 DNA reads as TGTGCCACCAGCAGAGGTCGTAGGACAGATAATCAGCCCCAGCATTTT. Amino acids: CATSRGRRTDNQPQHF.